Sequencing of this T cell receptor beta chain was carried out in a study of blood T cell repertoires in COVID-19. This clone appeared a single time. Profiling relied on immunoSEQ multiplex PCR, and the TCRdb table lists in-frame clones only, not all of them. This table has around 430,000 clones, roughly 88% appearing once. With V trimmed by 8 bases and J by 1 base, 4 bases remained unmatched. Germline V gene lookup returns CDR1 MNHEY and CDR2 SMNVEV (reference sequence). The CDR3 contains 15 residues. The sequenced material came from peripheral blood. The V call is TRBV27, the J call TRBJ2-6; 8 positions match TRBD1. The sequence was obtained from a woman in her forties or fifties with COVID-19, enrolled during active disease. CDR3 DNA: TGTGCCAGCCTTGACAGGGGATCTGGGGCCAACGTCCTGACTTTC. It specifies CASLDRGSGANVLTF.